A selection of T cell receptor beta chains follows, all from one sample in a study of blood T cells in healthy people across ages. TCRdb itself ran the 5' RACE reads through MiXCR, one entry per CDR3 protein. Of roughly 1.5 million distinct CDR3 sequences in the sample, approximately 39% were seen once. The specimen sequenced was blood. The receptors shown here come from a woman under 30 in good health. Each CDR3 is given with its conserved first and last residue. Fields, in order: clone size, J gene, D gene, V gene, CDR3 protein, CDR3 DNA. The D gene is left open where the match is weak. Clone sizes are given selectively: once, few, many, or a class where the clone is expanded.

many TRBJ2-5 . TRBV2 CASSPIQETQYF TGTGCCAGCAGTCCCATACAAGAGACCCAGTACTTC
. TRBJ2-1 TRBD2 TRBV5-1 CASSLGPAGASGDEQFF TGCGCCAGCAGTCTTGGACCAGCGGGGGCCTCAGGGGATGAGCAGTTCTTC
. TRBJ1-2 . TRBV10-1 CASSDTQGLMDGYTF TGCGCCAGCAGTGATACCCAGGGGCTGATGGATGGCTACACCTTC
. TRBJ2-7 TRBD1 TRBV7-2 CASSLLPPGTGGYEQYF TGTGCCAGCAGCTTACTCCCCCCCGGGACAGGGGGCTACGAGCAGTACTTC
. TRBJ2-7 . TRBV10-3 CAISESTALLSYEQYF TGTGCCATCAGTGAGTCTACGGCTCTCCTCTCCTACGAGCAGTACTTC
. TRBJ2-3 . TRBV15 CATSRDEGDTQYF TGTGCCACCAGCAGAGATGAAGGAGATACGCAGTATTTT
many TRBJ2-1 TRBD2 TRBV3-1 CASSQGTSGNDEQFF TGTGCCAGCAGCCAGGGGACTAGCGGGAACGATGAGCAGTTCTTC
. TRBJ2-7 . TRBV7-8 CASSLQGGREYF TGTGCCAGCAGCTTGCAAGGTGGCCGTGAGTACTTC
many TRBJ2-7 . TRBV20-1 CSARGEQDYEQYF TGCAGTGCTAGAGGGGAACAAGACTACGAGCAGTACTTC
few TRBJ2-7 . TRBV27 CASSWDGRYEQYF TGTGCCAGCAGTTGGGACGGAAGATACGAGCAGTACTTC
. TRBJ1-1 . TRBV15 CATSRDRTSKAFF TGTGCCACCAGCAGAGACCGGACATCTAAAGCTTTCTTT
. TRBJ2-5 . TRBV9 CVSSLGLQETQYF TGTGTCAGCAGCCTAGGACTGCAAGAGACCCAGTACTTC
few TRBJ2-1 . TRBV20-1 CSAVWGYNEQFF TGCAGTGCCGTATGGGGGTACAATGAGCAGTTCTTC
. TRBJ2-7 . TRBV15 CATSRDKLGEQYF TGTGCCACCAGCAGAGATAAATTGGGGGAGCAGTACTTC
few TRBJ2-1 TRBD2 TRBV24-1 CATRGLTSGKNEQFF TGTGCCACCCGGGGCCTTACTAGCGGGAAGAATGAGCAGTTCTTC
. TRBJ1-2 TRBD1 TRBV7-9 CASSLVRGRSYGYTF TGTGCCAGCAGCTTAGTCAGGGGGCGCAGCTATGGCTACACCTTC
few TRBJ1-1 TRBD1 TRBV12-3/TRBV12-4 CASSSLTGGKAFF TGTGCCAGCAGTTCTCTTACAGGGGGAAAAGCTTTCTTT
few TRBJ1-2 . TRBV5-4 CASSSPGHRLNYGYTF TGTGCCAGCAGCTCCCCGGGACACCGCCTTAACTATGGCTACACCTTC
few TRBJ2-1 . TRBV5-1 CASSLVAGTYNEQFF TGTGCCAGCAGCTTAGTGGCTGGAACCTACAATGAGCAGTTCTTC
. TRBJ2-1 TRBD2 TRBV7-2 CASSAGGAGYNERFF TGTGCCAGCAGCGCCGGGGGGGCGGGGTACAATGAGCGGTTCTTC
. TRBJ2-2 TRBD2 TRBV13 CASSMGLAGRAGELFF TGTGCCAGCAGCATGGGACTAGCGGGGAGGGCCGGGGAGCTGTTTTTT
. TRBJ2-5 TRBD1 TRBV20-1 CSARYRGQETQYF TGCAGTGCTAGGTACAGGGGCCAAGAGACCCAGTACTTC
few TRBJ2-7 . TRBV4-3 CASSQEAGIPYEQYF TGCGCCAGCAGCCAAGAAGCAGGGATTCCCTACGAGCAGTACTTC
. TRBJ2-5 . TRBV18 CASSRTAGETQYF TGTGCCAGCTCACGCACGGCGGGGGAGACCCAGTACTTC
few TRBJ2-1 . TRBV4-3 CASSHRQVSYNEQFF TGCGCCAGCAGCCACCGACAGGTCTCCTACAATGAGCAGTTCTTC
. TRBJ2-3 . TRBV27 CASIPRGGTDTQYF TGTGCCAGCATTCCCCGGGGTGGCACAGATACGCAGTATTTT
. TRBJ1-1 . TRBV12-5 CASGLVAARVTEAFF TGTGCTAGTGGTTTGGTCGCCGCGCGGGTCACTGAAGCTTTCTTT
. TRBJ1-1 TRBD1 TRBV12-3/TRBV12-4 CASSSRQGGTTEAFF TGTGCCAGCAGTTCACGACAGGGGGGGACAACTGAAGCTTTCTTT
. TRBJ1-1 TRBD1 TRBV27 CASSLNRGRYTEAFF TGTGCCAGCAGTCTAAACAGGGGGCGGTACACTGAAGCTTTCTTT
. TRBJ1-1 . TRBV7-2 CASREGINTEAFF TGTGCCAGCAGGGAAGGGATCAACACTGAAGCTTTCTTT
. TRBJ2-1 . TRBV5-5 CASSLQWAGLNEQFF TGTGCCAGCAGCTTGCAGTGGGCGGGCCTGAATGAGCAGTTCTTC
few TRBJ1-1 . TRBV25-1 CASSEVKGSGDWGGTEAFF TGTGCCAGCAGTGAAGTGAAGGGAAGTGGGGATTGGGGGGGCACTGAAGCTTTCTTT
few TRBJ1-1 TRBD1 TRBV7-9 CASSLRTGSTEAFF TGTGCCAGCAGCCTCCGGACAGGGAGCACTGAAGCTTTCTTT
. TRBJ1-1 . TRBV7-9 CASSLKGHTEAFF TGTGCCAGCAGCTTAAAAGGACACACTGAAGCTTTCTTT
few TRBJ2-1 . TRBV7-9 CASSLGLAGLFFDEQFF TGTGCCAGCAGCTTAGGGCTCGCGGGACTTTTTTTCGATGAGCAGTTCTTC
. TRBJ2-5 TRBD2 TRBV4-2 CASSQGTSGGASKETQYF TGTGCCAGCAGCCAAGGGACTAGCGGGGGGGCCTCCAAGGAGACCCAGTACTTC
. TRBJ2-1 TRBD1 TRBV7-9 CAGSLALGTGDLNEQFF TGTGCCGGCAGCTTAGCGCTGGGGACAGGGGATCTCAATGAGCAGTTCTTC
. TRBJ1-2 . TRBV20-1 CSASVVGGVEGYTF TGCAGTGCTAGCGTCGTGGGGGGGGTGGAGGGCTACACCTTC
many TRBJ2-7 TRBD2 TRBV7-2 CASSLGLASSYEQYF TGTGCCAGCAGCCTGGGACTAGCGAGTTCCTACGAGCAGTACTTC